What follows are 27 T cell receptor beta chains derived from one specimen sequenced in a study of regulatory T cells in long-lasting Graves disease (dated by TCRdb to the early 2020s). The library was built by means of multiplex PCR. TCRdb names Illumina HiSeq 4000 as the instrument used. CDR3 regions were amplified by Arm-PCR with iRepertoire HTBI primers to construct TCR beta libraries. TCRdb reran the public reads through fastp at Q25 and MiXCR, keeping productive beta chains. Every entry covers one CDR3 protein and lists the most common genes and DNA from its rows. The sample records 400,000 to 450,000 distinct CDR3 sequences, about a quarter of which are singletons. The ten largest clones represent approximately 25% of the sample. Read against the paper, the sample's time point label means: persistent/refractory GD, antithyroid drugs over 5 years with positive TRAb. For both TCR sequencing and RNA sequencing, RNA was extracted from PBMCs using TRIzol.

This specimen consisted of peripheral blood mononuclear cells (PBMCs), obtained when the disease was refractory, from a patient treated with antithyroid drugs. The source is a female donor with Graves disease.

In its sample, this clonotype was seen many times. The J gene is TRBJ2-5, the V gene TRBV7-2; 8 bases fit TRBD2. The CDR3 consists of 17 residues. Trimming took 1 base from V and 1 from J; bases not matched to a gene: 8. Germline CDR1 reads SGHTA; CDR2 reads FQGNSA. Here the CDR3 DNA reads TGTGCCAGCAGCTTAGTCCCCACGGGAGGGCCCCAAGAGACCCAGTACTTC. Its protein product is CASSLVPTGGPQETQYF.

In its sample, this clonotype was seen many times. The gene calls are TRBV18 and TRBJ1-4, with a weak D call TRBD1 (5 bases). The V gene lost 3 bases and the J gene lost 8 bases, with 16 bases spanning the gap. Germline V lookup: CDR1 KGHSH, CDR2 LQKENI. This CDR3 spans 15 amino acids. The CDR3 sequence is CASSPGTGPREKLFF. In nucleotides, the CDR3 is TGTGCCAGCTCACCGGGGACGGGACCCCGCGAAAAACTGTTTTTT.

This chain joins TRBV27 and TRBJ2-7, with 9 bases lining up with TRBD2. Germline assignment: CDR1 MNHEY and CDR2 SMNVEV (reference sequence). J gave up 3 bases and V 3 bases, and 12 bases lay outside the gene matches. The CDR3 totals 17 residues. The CDR3 nucleotides read TGTGCCAGCAGTTTCGGTTTCGAGACTAGCGGTGTCTACGAGCAGTACTTC. This gives the protein CASSFGFETSGVYEQYF.

This clonotype was seen ten or more times. This chain links TRBV5-1 with TRBJ2-7; D may correspond to TRBD1 or TRBD2 (6 bases each). V was clipped by 0 bases and J by 0 bases, with 10 bases between them. Per the germline V gene, CDR1 is SGHRS and CDR2 is YFSETQ. CDR3 size: 15 residues. The CDR3: CASSLARGASYEQYF. CDR3 bases: TGCGCCAGCAGCTTGGCTAGGGGGGCCTCCTACGAGCAGTACTTC. Based on the CDR3 plus reference TRBV5-1 and TRBJ2-7, the full variable domain is KAGVTQTPRYLIKTRGQQVTLSCSPISGHRSVSWYQQTPGQGLQFLFEYFSETQRNKGNFPGRFSGRQFSNSRSEMNVSTLELGDSALYLCASSLARGASYEQYFGPGTRLTVT.

As concerns this clonotype: Germline is not matched at one junction end, which may reflect a read error. The rearrangement uses TRBV15 and TRBJ1-2; no clear D. Per the germline V gene, CDR1 is LNHNV and CDR2 is YYDKDF (reference sequence). The CDR3 sequence is 14 residues long. For the CDR3, the DNA is TGTGCCACCAGCAGAGTTGGGAGGGAAGACGGCTGCACCTTC. Its translation: CATSRVGREDGCTF.

This clonotype was found many times. The chain carries TRBV2 and TRBJ1-2; 8 positions agree with TRBD1. Germline lookup yields CDR1 SNHLY and CDR2 FYNNEI. The V gene end was trimmed by 7 bases and the J gene end by 0 bases; junction bases not matched to a gene: 4. CDR3 length: 14 amino acids. In nucleotides, the CDR3 is TGTGCCAGCACCTGGACAGGGACTAACTATGGCTACACCTTC. It encodes CASTWTGTNYGYTF.

The V call is TRBV19, the J call TRBJ2-1, with 9 positions matching TRBD2. Trimming removed 4 bases from V and 2 bases from J; junction bases left unmatched: 3. Per the germline V gene, CDR1 is LNHDA and CDR2 is SQIVND (reference sequence). The CDR3 loop spans 15 amino acids. The CDR3 DNA reads as TGTGCCAGTAGTACTAGCGGGAACACCTACAATGAGCAGTTCTTC. This translates into CASSTSGNTYNEQFF.

This clonotype was observed at least ten times. The J gene is TRBJ1-1, the V gene TRBV24-1; no reliable D call. The V end lost 4 bases, the J end lost 4 bases, and 9 bases lay between the germline ends. The germline V gene encodes CDR1 KGHDR and CDR2 SFDVKD. CDR3 length: 13 amino acids. CDR3 in amino acids: CATSEKGRTEAFF. The CDR3 nucleotides read TGTGCCACCAGTGAAAAAGGGCGCACTGAAGCTTTCTTT.

The V call is TRBV29-1, the J call TRBJ1-1; D might be TRBD1 (6 bases). Trimming cost V 6 bases and J 2 bases, with 13 bases left between them. The CDR3 extends over 13 amino acids. Germline V gene lookup returns CDR1 SQVTM and CDR2 ANQGSEA. The CDR3 coding sequence is TGCAGCGTGGTACAGGGTCGAAACACTGAAGCTTTCTTT. Amino acid sequence: CSVVQGRNTEAFF.

This clonotype was seen at least ten times. The chain carries TRBV5-1 and TRBJ1-4; the D gene is possibly TRBD1 (5 bases). The germline V and J ends were trimmed by 3 bases and 11 bases, with 14 bases remaining between them. The CDR3 length is 13 residues. The germline CDR1 and CDR2 sequences are SGHRS and YFSETQ. CDR3 sequence: CASSSGEKGKLFF. The DNA for the CDR3 is TGCGCCAGCAGCTCGGGCGAGAAGGGGAAACTGTTTTTT.

In this sample, this clonotype turned up many times. The chain links TRBV6-1 to TRBJ1-4; TRBD1 is a possible D gene (6 bases). This CDR3 has 14 residues. CDR1 is MNHNS, CDR2 SASEGT, per germline. Trimming removed 1 base from V and 10 bases from J, with 13 bases in between. The CDR3 sequence is CASSEVMGAVKLFF. CDR3 nucleotides: TGTGCCAGCAGTGAAGTTATGGGGGCGGTAAAACTGTTTTTT.

On this clonotype: A far more abundant clone sits one base away, making this likely a read error. The rearrangement uses TRBV14 and TRBJ2-7, with TRBD2 identical over 7 bases. The J segment lost 2 bases and the V segment lost 5 bases, leaving 12 bases of the junction unmatched. Germline assignment: CDR1 SGHDN and CDR2 FVKESK. The CDR3 is made up of 16 amino acids. The CDR3 here is CASSLEAGAPTYEQYF. DNA for the CDR3: TGTGCCAGCAGCTTAGAGGCGGGAGCCCCTACCTACGAGCAGTACTTC.

In the case of this clonotype: A read error may produce the germline difference seen at one junction end. The V call is TRBV25-1, the J call TRBJ1-3; D unclear. CDR1 and CDR2 (germline): MGHDK, SYGVNS. The CDR3 covers 17 residues. CDR3: CAGSELQAFSSGNTIYF. The CDR3 nucleotides read TGTGCCGGCAGTGAGCTCCAGGCTTTCTCCTCTGGAAACACCATATATTTT.

The chain employs TRBV29-1 and TRBJ2-7, with D perhaps matching TRBD2 (7 bases). With 5 bases removed from V and 0 bases from J, the gap between germline ends came to 17 bases. Germline V gene lookup returns CDR1 SQVTM and CDR2 ANQGSEA. The CDR3 runs 15 residues. The CDR3 DNA follows: TGCAGCGTTTCAGGGGAGGGCCCGAGCTCCTACGAGCAGTACTTC. It translates to CSVSGEGPSSYEQYF.

This clonotype was picked up a small number of times. This chain joins TRBV3-1 and TRBJ2-3; 7 bases are a match to TRBD2. Germline lookup yields CDR1 LGHDT and CDR2 YNNKEL (reference sequence). J lost 0 bases, V lost 1 base, and 7 bases had no gene match. This CDR3 has 17 residues. The CDR3 here is CASSQARISGSTDTQYF. The CDR3, as DNA: TGTGCCAGCAGCCAAGCCAGGATTAGCGGGAGCACAGATACGCAGTATTTT.

This clonotype was seen only a few times. An end of the junction does not agree with germline; a read error may underlie this. The CDR3 coding sequence is TGTGCCAGCGGTGAAGGTCCGCGGACATCTAACTATGGCTACACCTTC. Protein: CASGEGPRTSNYGYTF. The rearrangement uses TRBV2 and TRBJ1-2; possible D gene TRBD1, 5 bases. The CDR3 is 16 amino acids. The V gene's germline CDR1 is SNHLY and CDR2 FYNNEI.

This clonotype occurred a few times. This likely comes from a read error, as the CDR3 has no conserved phenylalanine or tryptophan at its end. Here the CDR3 DNA reads TGTGCCAGCAGTTACCAACGACACCCGAGGAGGAACACTGAAGCTTTCCTT. Translating gives CASSYQRHPRRNTEAFL. This rearrangement joins TRBV6-5 to TRBJ1-1, with no clear D. The V gene lost 2 bases and the J gene lost 1 base, with 17 bases spanning the gap. The CDR3 has 17 residues. Germline lookup yields CDR1 MNHEY and CDR2 SVGAGI.

This clonotype was seen repeatedly, ten times or more. The chain is built from TRBV12-3 or TRBV12-4 and TRBJ2-5, with 11 bases that match TRBD1. This CDR3 has 17 residues. The V gene end was trimmed by 0 bases and the J gene end by 1 base; junction bases not matched to a gene: 4. The CDR3 sequence: CASSLAMGQGGQETQYF. The CDR3 DNA is TGTGCCAGCAGTTTAGCCATGGGACAGGGGGGCCAAGAGACCCAGTACTTC.

The J gene is TRBJ1-5, the V gene TRBV6-2 or TRBV6-3; unclear D gene. In germline, CDR1 is MNHEY, CDR2 SVGEGT. V was cut by 6 bases and J by 4 bases, with 4 bases left in between. The CDR3 extends over 11 amino acids. The CDR3 loop is CASRENQPQHF. The DNA for the CDR3 is TGTGCCAGCAGGGAAAATCAGCCCCAGCATTTT.

This clonotype was recorded at least ten times. V is TRBV28 and J is TRBJ2-4; D possibly uses TRBD1 or TRBD2 (5 bases each). This CDR3 contains 17 residues. Trimming removed 5 bases at V and 0 bases at J, with 17 bases between. Germline V gene sequence: CDR1 MDHEN, CDR2 SYDVKM. CDR3 coding DNA: TGTGCCAGCAGTCTGGGGAGACAGATTCTAGCCAAAAACATTCAGTACTTC. Translating gives CASSLGRQILAKNIQYF.

The sample holds many counts of this clonotype. The V and J genes are TRBV2 and TRBJ2-4, with TRBD1 identical over 8 bases. The CDR3 covers 18 residues. V lost 4 bases, J lost 1 base, and 12 bases stayed unmatched. Germline V CDR1 and CDR2: SNHLY, FYNNEI. CDR3: CASSAPGGWGVAKNIQYF. The DNA for the CDR3 is TGTGCCAGCAGTGCCCCAGGGGGCTGGGGTGTGGCCAAAAACATTCAGTACTTC.

DNA for the CDR3: TGTGCCAGCAGTTTAGAGGGCACCTGGGGGCCCCAGCATTTT. It translates to CASSLEGTWGPQHF. V usage is TRBV27 and J usage is TRBJ1-5; D ambiguous. V dropped 2 bases and J dropped 9 bases, with 14 bases sitting between them. CDR1 is MNHEY and CDR2 is SMNVEV in the germline V gene (reference sequence). This CDR3 has 14 amino acids.

V is TRBV19 and J is TRBJ1-5; D unclear. Between the trimmed V and J ends, which lost 5 bases and 2 bases, there was a span of 16 bases. The CDR3 contains 16 residues. From germline, CDR1 is LNHDA and CDR2 SQIVND (reference sequence). CDR3 nucleotides: TGTGCCAGTAGTCGGACCTATACTATTGGCAATCAGCCCCAGCATTTT. It specifies CASSRTYTIGNQPQHF.

The rearrangement uses TRBV19 and TRBJ1-5; TRBD1 agrees at 10 bases. Germline assignment: CDR1 LNHDA and CDR2 SQIVND (reference sequence). V was pared by 9 bases and J by 1 base, with 6 bases of the junction left unmatched. CDR3 size: 15 residues. The CDR3 here is CASRGDRGSNQPQHF. CDR3 DNA sequence: TGTGCCAGCAGGGGGGACAGGGGAAGCAATCAGCCCCAGCATTTT.

CDR3 amino acids: CASSGGREATNEKLFF. CDR3 coding DNA: TGTGCCAGCAGCGGGGGGCGGGAGGCAACTAATGAAAAACTGTTTTTT. V and J are TRBV9 and TRBJ1-4; weak D call: TRBD1 (6 bases). Germline CDR1 reads SGDLS; CDR2 reads YYNGEE. CDR3 length equals 16 residues. Trimming shortened V by 3 bases and J by 0 bases, and 12 bases separated the two germline ends.

This clonotype was seen repeatedly, ten times or more. J is TRBJ1-2 and V is TRBV7-2; TRBD1 aligns across 9 bases. The CDR3 consists of 15 residues. Germline V lookup: CDR1 SGHTA, CDR2 FQGNSA. V was clipped by 1 base and J by 6 bases; unmatched bases: 6. The CDR3 sequence: CASSLVPQGANGYTF. CDR3 coding DNA: TGTGCCAGCAGCTTAGTGCCACAGGGGGCGAATGGCTACACCTTC.

The CDR3 is CSARDSVRAYEQYF. The CDR3 DNA reads as TGCAGTGCTAGGGACAGCGTACGTGCCTACGAGCAGTACTTC. The gene calls are TRBV20-1 and TRBJ2-7; weak D call: TRBD1 (6 bases). This CDR3 contains 14 residues. Trimming pared 3 bases from V and 2 bases from J, leaving 14 bases between. In germline, CDR1 is DFQATT, CDR2 SNEGSKA (reference sequence).